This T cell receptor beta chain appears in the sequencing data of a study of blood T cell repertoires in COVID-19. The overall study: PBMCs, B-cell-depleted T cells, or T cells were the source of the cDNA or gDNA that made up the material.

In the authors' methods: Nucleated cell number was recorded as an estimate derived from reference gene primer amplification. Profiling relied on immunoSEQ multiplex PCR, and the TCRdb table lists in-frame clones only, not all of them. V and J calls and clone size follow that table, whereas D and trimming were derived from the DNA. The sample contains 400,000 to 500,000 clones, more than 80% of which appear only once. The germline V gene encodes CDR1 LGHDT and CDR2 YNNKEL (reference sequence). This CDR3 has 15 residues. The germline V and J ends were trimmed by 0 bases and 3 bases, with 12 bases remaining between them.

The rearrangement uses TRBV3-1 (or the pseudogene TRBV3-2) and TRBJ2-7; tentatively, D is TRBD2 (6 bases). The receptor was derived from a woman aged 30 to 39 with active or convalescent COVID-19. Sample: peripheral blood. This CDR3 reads CASSQDGTPRYEQYF. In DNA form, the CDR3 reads TGTGCCAGCAGCCAAGATGGGACTCCCCGCTACGAGCAGTACTTC.